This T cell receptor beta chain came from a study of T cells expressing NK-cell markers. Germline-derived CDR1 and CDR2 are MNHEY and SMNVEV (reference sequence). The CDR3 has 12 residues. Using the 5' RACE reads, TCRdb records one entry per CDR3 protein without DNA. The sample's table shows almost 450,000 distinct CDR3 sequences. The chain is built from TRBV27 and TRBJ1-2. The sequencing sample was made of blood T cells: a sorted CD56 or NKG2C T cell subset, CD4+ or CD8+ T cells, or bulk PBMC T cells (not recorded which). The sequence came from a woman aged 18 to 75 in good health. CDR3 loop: CARIWTDSSYTF.